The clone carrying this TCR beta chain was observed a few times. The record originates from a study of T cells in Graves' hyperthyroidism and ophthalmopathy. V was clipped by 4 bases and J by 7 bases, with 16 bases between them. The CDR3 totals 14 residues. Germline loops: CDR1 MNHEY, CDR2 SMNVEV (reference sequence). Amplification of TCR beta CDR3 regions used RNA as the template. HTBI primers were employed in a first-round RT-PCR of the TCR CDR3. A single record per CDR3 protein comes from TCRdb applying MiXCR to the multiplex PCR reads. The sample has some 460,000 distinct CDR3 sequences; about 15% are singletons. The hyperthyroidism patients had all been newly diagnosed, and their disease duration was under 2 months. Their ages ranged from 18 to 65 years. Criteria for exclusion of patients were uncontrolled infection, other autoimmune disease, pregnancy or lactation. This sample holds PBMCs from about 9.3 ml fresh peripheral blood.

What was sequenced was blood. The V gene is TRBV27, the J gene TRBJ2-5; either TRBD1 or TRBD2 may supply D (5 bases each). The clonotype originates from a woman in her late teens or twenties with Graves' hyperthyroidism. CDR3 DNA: TGTGCCAGCAGTTCAGGGATGGAGGAAGGGACCCAGTACTTC. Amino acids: CASSSGMEEGTQYF.